This T cell receptor (beta chain) came from a study of somatic mutations in cytotoxic T cells in rheumatoid arthritis. Healthy controls were blood donors with median age about 60 years (range roughly 21-80) and 50% to 65% female. With 4 bases clipped from V and 4 bases from J, the junction kept 2 bases outside the gene matches. The CDR3 contains 15 residues. The germline V gene has CDR1 MDHEN and CDR2 SYDVKM. The assay was immunoSEQ multiplex PCR, and TCRdb's table has in-frame clones only and misses some. The sample yields under 20,000 clones, roughly nine tenths seen once. The receptor comes from a man aged 35-49 years in good health. Sequencing was carried out using CD8+ T cells sorted from blood. V is TRBV28 and J is TRBJ2-1; 12 bases are shared with TRBD2. The chain's CDR3 is CASSWTSGIYNEQFF. The CDR3 bases are TGTGCCAGCAGTTGGACTAGCGGGATATACAATGAGCAGTTCTTC.